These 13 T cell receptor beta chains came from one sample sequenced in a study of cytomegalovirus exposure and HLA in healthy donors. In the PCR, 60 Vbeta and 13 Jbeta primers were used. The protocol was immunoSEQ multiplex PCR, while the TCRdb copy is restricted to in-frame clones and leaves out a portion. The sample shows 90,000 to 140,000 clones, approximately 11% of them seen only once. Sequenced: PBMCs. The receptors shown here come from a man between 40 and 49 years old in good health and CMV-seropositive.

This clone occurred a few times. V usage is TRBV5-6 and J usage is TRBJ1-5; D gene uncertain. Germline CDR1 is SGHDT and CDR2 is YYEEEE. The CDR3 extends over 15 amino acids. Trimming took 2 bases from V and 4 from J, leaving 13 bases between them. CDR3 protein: CASSFAAGWNQPQHF. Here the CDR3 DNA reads TGTGCCAGCAGCTTCGCAGCGGGCTGGAATCAGCCCCAGCATTTT.

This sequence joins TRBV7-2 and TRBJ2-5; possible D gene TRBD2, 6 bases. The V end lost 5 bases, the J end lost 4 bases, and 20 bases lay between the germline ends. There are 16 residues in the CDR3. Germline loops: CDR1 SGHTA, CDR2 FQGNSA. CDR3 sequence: CASSPTSISWAETQYF. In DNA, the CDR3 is TGTGCCAGCAGCCCCACTAGCATCTCCTGGGCAGAGACCCAGTACTTC. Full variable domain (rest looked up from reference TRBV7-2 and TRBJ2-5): GAGVSQSPSNKVTEKGKDVELRCDPISGHTALYWYRQSLGQGLEFLIYFQGNSAPDKSGLPSDRFSAERTGGSVSTLTIQRTQQEDSAVYLCASSPTSISWAETQYFGPGTRLLVL.

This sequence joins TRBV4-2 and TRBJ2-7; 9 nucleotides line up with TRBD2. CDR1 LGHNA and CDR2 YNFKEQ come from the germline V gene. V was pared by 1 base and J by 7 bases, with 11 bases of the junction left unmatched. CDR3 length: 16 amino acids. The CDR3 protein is CASSQGLAGTLREQYF. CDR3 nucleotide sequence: TGTGCCAGCAGCCAAGGGCTAGCGGGAACCCTTCGGGAGCAGTACTTC.

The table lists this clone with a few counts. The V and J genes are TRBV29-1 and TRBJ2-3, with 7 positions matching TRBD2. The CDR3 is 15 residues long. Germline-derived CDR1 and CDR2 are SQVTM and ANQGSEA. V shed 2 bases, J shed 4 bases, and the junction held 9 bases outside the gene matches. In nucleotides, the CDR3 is TGCAGCGTTGAACTGTTAGCGGGCATATCAGATACGCAGTATTTT. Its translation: CSVELLAGISDTQYF.

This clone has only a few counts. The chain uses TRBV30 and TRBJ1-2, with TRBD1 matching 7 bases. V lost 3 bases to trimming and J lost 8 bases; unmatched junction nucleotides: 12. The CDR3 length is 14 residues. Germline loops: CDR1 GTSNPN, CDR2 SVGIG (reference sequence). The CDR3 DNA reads TGTGCCTGGAGGACCGCAGGGGGAACCCCCGGCTACACCTTC. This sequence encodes CAWRTAGGTPGYTF. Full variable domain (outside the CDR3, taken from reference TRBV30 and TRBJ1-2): SQTIHQWPATLVQPVGSPLSLECTVEGTSNPNLYWYRQAAGRGLQLLFYSVGIGQISSEVPQNLSASRPQDRQFILSSKKLLLSDSGFYLCAWRTAGGTPGYTFGSGTRLTVV.

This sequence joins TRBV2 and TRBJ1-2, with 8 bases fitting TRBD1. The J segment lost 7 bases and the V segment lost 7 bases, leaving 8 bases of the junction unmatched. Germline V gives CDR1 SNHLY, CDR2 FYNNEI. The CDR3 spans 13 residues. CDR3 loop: CASTILDRVGYTF. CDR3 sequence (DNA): TGTGCCAGCACCATCCTGGACAGGGTTGGCTACACCTTC. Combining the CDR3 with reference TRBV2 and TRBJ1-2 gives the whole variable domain EPEVTQTPSHQVTQMGQEVILRCVPISNHLYFYWYRQILGQKVEFLVSFYNNEISEKSEIFDDQFSVERPDGSNFTLKIRSTKLEDSAMYFCASTILDRVGYTFGSGTRLTVV.

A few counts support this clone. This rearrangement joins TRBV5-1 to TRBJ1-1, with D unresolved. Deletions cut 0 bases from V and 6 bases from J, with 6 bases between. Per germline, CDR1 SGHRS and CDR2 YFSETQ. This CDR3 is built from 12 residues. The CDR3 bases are TGCGCCAGCAGCTTGGACGGTTCTGAAGCTTTCTTT. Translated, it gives CASSLDGSEAFF.

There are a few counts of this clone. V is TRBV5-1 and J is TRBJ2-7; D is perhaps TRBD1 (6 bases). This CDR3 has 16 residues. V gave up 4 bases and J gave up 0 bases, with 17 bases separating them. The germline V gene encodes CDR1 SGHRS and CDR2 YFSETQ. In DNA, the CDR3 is TGCGCCAGCAGCCCTTTTGGCGGACAGAGCTCCTACGAGCAGTACTTC. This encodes CASSPFGGQSSYEQYF.

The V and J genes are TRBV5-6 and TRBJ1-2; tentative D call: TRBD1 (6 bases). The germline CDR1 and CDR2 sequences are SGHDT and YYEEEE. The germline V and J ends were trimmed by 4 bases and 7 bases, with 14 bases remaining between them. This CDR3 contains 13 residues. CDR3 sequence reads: CASSRTGISGYTF. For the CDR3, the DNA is TGTGCCAGCAGCCGCACAGGGATCTCTGGCTACACCTTC.

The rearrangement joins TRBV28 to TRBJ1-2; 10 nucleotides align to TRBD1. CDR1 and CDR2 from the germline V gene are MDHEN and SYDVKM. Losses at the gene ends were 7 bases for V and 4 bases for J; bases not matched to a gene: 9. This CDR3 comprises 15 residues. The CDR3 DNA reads TGTGCCAGCACCTTGGGGACAGGGGAGGTCTATGGCTACACCTTC. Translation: CASTLGTGEVYGYTF.

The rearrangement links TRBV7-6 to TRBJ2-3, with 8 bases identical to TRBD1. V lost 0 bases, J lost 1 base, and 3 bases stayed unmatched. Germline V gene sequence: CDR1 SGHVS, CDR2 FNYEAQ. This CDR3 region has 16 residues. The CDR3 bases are TGTGCCAGCAGCTTAGCACCGGACAGGGGCACAGATACGCAGTATTTT. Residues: CASSLAPDRGTDTQYF.

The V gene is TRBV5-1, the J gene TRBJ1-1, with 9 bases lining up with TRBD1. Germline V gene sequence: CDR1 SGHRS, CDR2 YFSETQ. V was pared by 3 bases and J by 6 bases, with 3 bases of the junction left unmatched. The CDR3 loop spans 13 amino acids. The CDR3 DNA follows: TGCGCCAGCAGCTCACAGGGGGCTTCTGAAGCTTTCTTT. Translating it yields CASSSQGASEAFF. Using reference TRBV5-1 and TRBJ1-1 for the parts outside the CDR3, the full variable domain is KAGVTQTPRYLIKTRGQQVTLSCSPISGHRSVSWYQQTPGQGLQFLFEYFSETQRNKGNFPGRFSGRQFSNSRSEMNVSTLELGDSALYLCASSSQGASEAFFGQGTRLTVV.

Written as DNA, the CDR3 is TGTGCCAGCTCTGATCTAAGCGGAGATACGCAGTATTTT. Its translation is CASSDLSGDTQYF. The J gene is TRBJ2-3, the V gene TRBV4-2; tentative D call: TRBD2 (5 bases). CDR3 length: 13 amino acids. CDR1 is LGHNA, CDR2 YNFKEQ, per germline. The ends were cut back, 8 bases at V and 5 bases at J, with 14 bases in the middle.